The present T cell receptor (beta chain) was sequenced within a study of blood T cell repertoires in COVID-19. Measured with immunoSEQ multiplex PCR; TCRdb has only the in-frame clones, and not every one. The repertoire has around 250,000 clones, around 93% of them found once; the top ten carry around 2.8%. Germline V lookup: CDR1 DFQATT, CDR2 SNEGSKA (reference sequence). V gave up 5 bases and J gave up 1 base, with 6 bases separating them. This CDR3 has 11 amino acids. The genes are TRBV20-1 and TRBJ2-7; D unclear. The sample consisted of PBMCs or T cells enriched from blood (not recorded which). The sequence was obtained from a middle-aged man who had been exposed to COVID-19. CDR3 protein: CSAYYSYEQYF. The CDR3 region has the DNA TGCAGTGCTTACTATTCCTACGAGCAGTACTTC.